This T cell receptor beta chain emerged from a study of neoadjuvant nivolumab and ipilimumab in lung cancer. Study-level results: From pretherapy to surgery, tumor richness and clonality rose with dual therapy. Pretherapy blood TCR richness correlated positively with resected tumor richness. Only a small number of samples underwent TCR sequencing.

Germline V lookup: CDR1 SQVTM, CDR2 ANQGSEA. The CDR3 is made up of 15 amino acids. Losses at the gene ends were 4 bases for V and 7 bases for J; bases not matched to a gene: 7. Generated by immunoSEQ multiplex PCR, the TCRdb table keeps only in-frame clones and is missing some. The sample consists of approximately 29,000 clones, about nine tenths of them appearing once. Comment on this clone: Its antigen is as yet unknown.

Sequenced here: peripheral blood, sampled after neoadjuvant nivolumab, alone or with ipilimumab, at or shortly before surgery. The sequence was collected from an adult with non-small cell lung cancer. The gene calls are TRBV29-1 and TRBJ1-6; 10 bases map to TRBD1. The CDR3 DNA sequence: TGCAGCGTTGCCGAGACAGGGGGCGTAAATTCACCCCTCCACTTT. It is translated as CSVAETGGVNSPLHF. Using reference TRBV29-1 and TRBJ1-6 for the parts outside the CDR3, the full variable domain is SAVISQKPSRDICQRGTSLTIQCQVDSQVTMMFWYRQQPGQSLTLIATANQGSEATYESGFVIDKFPISRPNLTFSTLTVSNMSPEDSSIYLCSVAETGGVNSPLHFGNGTRLTVT.